This T cell receptor beta chain comes out of a study of blood T cell repertoires in COVID-19. Study-level information: The United States, Italy and Spain were the sources of the acute and convalescent COVID-19 samples. PBMCs, B-cell-depleted T cells, or T cells provided the cDNA or gDNA that made up the material.

Participants came from some 23 US areas, aged about 18 to 100 years. With 1 base removed from V and 7 bases from J, the gap between germline ends came to 13 bases. This CDR3 contains 13 residues. Germline CDR1 GTSNPN, CDR2 SVGIG (reference sequence). Method: immunoSEQ multiplex PCR; TCRdb's copy keeps in-frame clones and lacks some. The sample shows fewer than 400,000 clones, 85% to 90% of them seen only once. This clonotype was sampled from a woman in her fifties or sixties who had recovered from COVID-19. This chain uses TRBV30 with TRBJ1-2; D is ambiguous. The sequenced sample consisted of PBMCs or T cells enriched from blood (not recorded which). The CDR3 protein is CAWSEMQNRGYTF. The CDR3, as DNA: TGTGCCTGGAGTGAGATGCAGAACCGTGGCTACACCTTC.